The 15 T cell receptor beta chains in this list originate from one sample, sequenced in a study of CD8+CD57+ T cells in acquired aplastic anemia. Genomic DNA was employed as the template in profiling TCR beta VDJ and CDR3. TCRdb re-called the reads through MiXCR, storing one row per CDR3 protein. Among under 200,000 distinct CDR3 sequences listed, 45% to 55% were seen once. Before being chosen for sequencing, patients had shown CD8+CD57+ cell expansion by flow cytometry. The material sequenced was sorted CD4+, CD8+, or CD8+CD57+ T cells (not recorded which) from PBMCs. These receptors were obtained from a human donor with aplastic anemia.

This clonotype has ten or more counts. The V call is TRBV19, the J call TRBJ1-6, with D possibly TRBD1 on 6 matching bases. The germline CDR1 and CDR2 sequences are LNHDA and SQIVND (reference sequence). V lost 6 bases and J 10 bases, leaving 13 bases between the germline ends. This CDR3 spans 13 amino acids. The CDR3 sequence is CASSRRGVSPLHF. CDR3 nucleotide sequence: TGTGCCAGTAGCCGGAGGGGGGTCTCACCCCTCCACTTT.

The chain uses TRBV24-1 and TRBJ2-3; 8 nucleotides agree with TRBD2. Germline assignment: CDR1 KGHDR and CDR2 SFDVKD. Trimming at V came to 0 bases and at J to 0 bases, leaving 4 bases not matched to a gene. The CDR3 length is 17 residues. CDR3 nucleotides: TGTGCCACCAGTGATTTGAGTAGCGGGGTGAGCACAGATACGCAGTATTTT. Its protein product is CATSDLSSGVSTDTQYF.

At least ten counts were recorded for this clonotype. The chain uses TRBV6-5 and TRBJ1-2; tentatively, D is TRBD1 (5 bases). The CDR3 runs to 15 residues. CDR1 is MNHEY and CDR2 is SVGAGI in the germline V gene. V was clipped by 3 bases and J by 4 bases, with 15 bases between them. The CDR3 protein is CASSYLAGPAYGYTF. As DNA, the CDR3 is TGTGCCAGCAGTTATCTTGCAGGGCCTGCCTATGGCTACACCTTC.

This clonotype has ten or more counts. V is TRBV5-1 and J is TRBJ1-1; a weak D match, TRBD1 (6 bases). CDR3 length: 13 residues. The germline gives CDR1 SGHRS, CDR2 YFSETQ. Trimming removed 3 bases at V and 3 bases at J, with 9 bases between. DNA of the CDR3: TGCGCCAGCAGCTGGGGGCCAGACACTGAAGCTTTCTTT. Translating it yields CASSWGPDTEAFF.

The chain is built from TRBV29-1 and TRBJ2-7; TRBD2 matches at 10 bases. The CDR3 contains 13 residues. Germline CDR1 is SQVTM and CDR2 is ANQGSEA. J gave up 2 bases and V 6 bases, and 4 bases lay outside the gene matches. The CDR3 DNA reads as TGCAGCGTGTTAAGCGGGGGGGCCTACGAGCAGTACTTC. The encoded protein is CSVLSGGAYEQYF.

The chain carries TRBV12-3 or TRBV12-4 and TRBJ1-1; D gene unclear. CDR3 length: 13 amino acids. The V gene lost 5 bases and the J gene lost 1 base, with 8 bases spanning the gap. DNA for the CDR3: TGTGCCAGCAGTCCAACACCGAACACTGAAGCTTTCTTT. Translating it yields CASSPTPNTEAFF.

This clonotype came up many times. The rearrangement uses TRBV7-6 and TRBJ2-7; 9 bases are a match to TRBD1. J lost 5 bases, V lost 0 bases, and 8 bases had no gene match. This CDR3 is 16 amino acids long. The germline V gene has CDR1 SGHVS and CDR2 FNYEAQ. The CDR3 nucleotides are TGTGCCAGCAGCTTAGCGCCGGGACAGGGTTCCCACGAGCAGTACTTC. Protein product: CASSLAPGQGSHEQYF.

At least ten counts were recorded for this clonotype. This sequence joins TRBV3-1 and TRBJ2-7, with 8 bases lining up with TRBD1. Germline-derived CDR1 and CDR2 are LGHDT and YNNKEL (reference sequence). CDR3 length: 13 residues. The V gene end was trimmed by 8 bases and the J gene end by 2 bases; junction bases not matched to a gene: 5. The CDR3 here is CASFDRGTYEQYF. The CDR3 DNA reads as TGTGCCAGCTTCGACAGGGGAACCTACGAGCAGTACTTC.

The rearrangement links TRBV4-3 to TRBJ1-5; unclear D gene. Germline V CDR1 and CDR2: LGHNA, YSLEER. Trimming shortened V by 0 bases and J by 7 bases, and 7 bases separated the two germline ends. The CDR3 is 13 residues long. The CDR3 DNA sequence: TGCGCCAGCAGCCAAGATGTTGAGCAGCCCCAGCATTTT. Translation: CASSQDVEQPQHF.

The chain's CDR3 is CATSDLRSSTDTQYF. In DNA form, the CDR3 reads TGTGCCACCAGTGATTTAAGGAGCTCAACAGATACGCAGTATTTT. The chain has TRBV24-1 and TRBJ2-3; D is undetermined. This CDR3 has 15 amino acids. The germline V and J ends were trimmed by 1 base and 3 bases, with 10 bases remaining between them. Germline V gene lookup returns CDR1 KGHDR and CDR2 SFDVKD.

This clonotype was detected only a few times. The J gene is TRBJ1-1, the V gene TRBV5-6; D possibly corresponds to TRBD1 (6 bases). The CDR3 is 15 residues long. Germline V CDR1 and CDR2: SGHDT, YYEEEE. Between the trimmed V and J ends, which lost 0 bases and 2 bases, there was a span of 11 bases. The CDR3 protein is CASSLVGGQNTEAFF. The CDR3 DNA reads as TGTGCCAGCAGCTTGGTGGGGGGACAAAACACTGAAGCTTTCTTT.

V and J are TRBV2 and TRBJ1-2; 7 nucleotides match TRBD1. Germline loops: CDR1 SNHLY, CDR2 FYNNEI. The trim removed 10 bases at V and 6 bases at J, leaving 8 bases unmatched. The CDR3 spans 12 residues. The CDR3 protein is CAKGTEKDGYTF. The CDR3 DNA reads TGTGCCAAAGGGACAGAGAAGGATGGCTACACCTTC.

This chain connects TRBV20-1 to TRBJ1-6; D gene unclear. The germline V and J ends were trimmed by 1 base and 14 bases, with 9 bases remaining between them. Germline loops: CDR1 DFQATT, CDR2 SNEGSKA (reference sequence). The CDR3 spans 11 residues. As DNA, the CDR3 is TGCAGTGCTAGAGGGTGGGGAACCCTCCACTTT. It encodes CSARGWGTLHF.

This clonotype has only a few counts. The chain couples TRBV24-1 to TRBJ2-5; D remains ambiguous. Per the germline V gene, CDR1 is KGHDR and CDR2 is SFDVKD. The ends were cut back, 4 bases at V and 4 bases at J, with 3 bases in the middle. The CDR3 is 11 amino acids. In nucleotides, the CDR3 is TGTGCCACCAGTGAGGGAGAGACCCAGTACTTC. The encoded protein is CATSEGETQYF.

This clonotype was detected only a few times. The J gene is TRBJ2-4, the V gene TRBV5-4; 7 nucleotides line up with TRBD1. CDR1 is SGHNT, CDR2 YYREEE, per germline (reference sequence). The CDR3 is 17 residues long. Losses at the gene ends were 3 bases for V and 0 bases for J; bases not matched to a gene: 9. The CDR3 DNA reads as TGTGCCAGCAGCTCACCAGCAGGGGGTCTAGCCAAAAACATTCAGTACTTC. Translated: CASSSPAGGLAKNIQYF. Complete variable domain (other parts from reference TRBV5-4 and TRBJ2-4): ETGVTQSPTHLIKTRGQQVTLRCSSQSGHNTVSWYQQALGQGPQFIFQYYREEENGRGNFPPRFSGLQFPNYSSELNVNALELDDSALYLCASSSPAGGLAKNIQYFGAGTRLSVL.